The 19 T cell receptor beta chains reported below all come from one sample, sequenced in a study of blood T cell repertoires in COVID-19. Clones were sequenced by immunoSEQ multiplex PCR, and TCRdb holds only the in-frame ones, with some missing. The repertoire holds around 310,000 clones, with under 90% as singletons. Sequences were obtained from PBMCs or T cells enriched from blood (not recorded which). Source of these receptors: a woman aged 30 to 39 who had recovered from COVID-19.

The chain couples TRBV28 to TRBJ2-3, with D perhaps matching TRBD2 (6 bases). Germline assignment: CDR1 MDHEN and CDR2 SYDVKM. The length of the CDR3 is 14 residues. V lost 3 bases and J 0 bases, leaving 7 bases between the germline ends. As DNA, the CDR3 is TGTGCCAGCAGTTTGGAGGGCAGCACAGATACGCAGTATTTT. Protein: CASSLEGSTDTQYF.

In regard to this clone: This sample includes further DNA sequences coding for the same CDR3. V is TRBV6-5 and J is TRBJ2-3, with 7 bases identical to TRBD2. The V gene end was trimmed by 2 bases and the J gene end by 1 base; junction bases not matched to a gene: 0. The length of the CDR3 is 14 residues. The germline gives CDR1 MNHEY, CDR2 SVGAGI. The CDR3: CASSYLAGTDTQYF. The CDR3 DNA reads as TGTGCCAGCAGTTACCTAGCGGGCACAGATACGCAGTATTTT.

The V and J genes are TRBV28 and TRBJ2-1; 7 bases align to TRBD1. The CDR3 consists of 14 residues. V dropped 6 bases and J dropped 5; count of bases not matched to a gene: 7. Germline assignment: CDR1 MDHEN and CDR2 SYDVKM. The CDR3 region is CASRTGVWDNEQFF. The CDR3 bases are TGTGCCAGCAGAACAGGGGTATGGGACAATGAGCAGTTCTTC. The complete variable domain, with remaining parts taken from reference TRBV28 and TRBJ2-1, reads DVKVTQSSRYLVKRTGEKVFLECVQDMDHENMFWYRQDPGLGLRLIYFSYDVKMKEKGDIPEGYSVSREKKERFSLILESASTNQTSMYLCASRTGVWDNEQFFGPGTRLTVL.

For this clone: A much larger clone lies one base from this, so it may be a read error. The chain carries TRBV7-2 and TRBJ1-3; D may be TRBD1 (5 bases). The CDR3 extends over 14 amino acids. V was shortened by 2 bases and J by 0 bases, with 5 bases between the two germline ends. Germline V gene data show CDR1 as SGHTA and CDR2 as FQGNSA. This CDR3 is CASSLQGSGNTIYF. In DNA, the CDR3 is TGTGCCAGCAGCTTACAGGGCTCTGGAAACACCATATATTTT.

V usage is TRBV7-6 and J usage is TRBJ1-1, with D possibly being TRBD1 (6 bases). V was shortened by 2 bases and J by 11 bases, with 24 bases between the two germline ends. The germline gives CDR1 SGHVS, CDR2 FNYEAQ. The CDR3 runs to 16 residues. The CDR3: CASSLRSTVGGEMAFF. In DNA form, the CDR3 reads TGTGCCAGCAGCTTACGCTCTACGGTAGGGGGGGAGATGGCTTTCTTT.

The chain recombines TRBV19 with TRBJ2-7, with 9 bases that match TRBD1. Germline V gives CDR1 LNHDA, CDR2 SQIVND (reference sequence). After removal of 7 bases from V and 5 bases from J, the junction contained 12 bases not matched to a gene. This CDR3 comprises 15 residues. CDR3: CASTDPGTGRHEQYF. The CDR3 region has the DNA TGTGCCAGTACCGATCCCGGGACAGGGAGGCACGAGCAGTACTTC.

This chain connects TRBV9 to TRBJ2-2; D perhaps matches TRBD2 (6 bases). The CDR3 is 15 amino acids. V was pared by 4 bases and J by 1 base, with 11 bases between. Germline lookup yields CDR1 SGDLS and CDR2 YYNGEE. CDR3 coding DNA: TGTGCCAGCAGCCCAACGGGACTGAACACCGGGGAGCTGTTTTTT. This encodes CASSPTGLNTGELFF.

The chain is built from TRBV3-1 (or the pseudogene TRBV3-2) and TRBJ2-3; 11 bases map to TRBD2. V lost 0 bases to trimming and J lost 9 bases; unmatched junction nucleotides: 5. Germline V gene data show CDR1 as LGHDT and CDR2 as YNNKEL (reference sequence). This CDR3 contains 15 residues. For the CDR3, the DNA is TGTGCCAGCAGCCAAGATCTGGCTAGCGGGAGGACGCAGTATTTT. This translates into CASSQDLASGRTQYF.

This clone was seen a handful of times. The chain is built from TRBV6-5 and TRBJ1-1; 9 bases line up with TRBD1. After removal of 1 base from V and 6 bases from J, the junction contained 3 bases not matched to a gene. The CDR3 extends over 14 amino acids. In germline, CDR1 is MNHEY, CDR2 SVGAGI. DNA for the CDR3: TGTGCCAGCAGTTACTTGGACAGGGGAGCTGAAGCTTTCTTT. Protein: CASSYLDRGAEAFF.

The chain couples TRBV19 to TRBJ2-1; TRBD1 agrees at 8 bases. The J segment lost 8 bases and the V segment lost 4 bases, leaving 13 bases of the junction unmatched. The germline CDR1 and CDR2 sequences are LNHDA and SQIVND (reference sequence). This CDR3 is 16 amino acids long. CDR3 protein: CASSTRLTGVRDEQFF. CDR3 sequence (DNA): TGTGCCAGTAGTACTCGCCTGACAGGGGTTAGGGATGAGCAGTTCTTC.

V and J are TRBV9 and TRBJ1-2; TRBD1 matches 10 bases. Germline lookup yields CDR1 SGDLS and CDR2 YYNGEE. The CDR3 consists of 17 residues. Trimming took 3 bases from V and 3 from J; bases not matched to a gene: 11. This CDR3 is CASSGPRDRGIDYGYTF. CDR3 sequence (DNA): TGTGCCAGCAGCGGACCTAGGGACAGGGGCATTGACTATGGCTACACCTTC. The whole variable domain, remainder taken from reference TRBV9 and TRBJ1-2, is DSGVTQTPKHLITATGQRVTLRCSPRSGDLSVYWYQQSLDQGLQFLIQYYNGEERAKGNILERFSAQQFPDLHSELNLSSLELGDSALYFCASSGPRDRGIDYGYTFGSGTRLTVV.

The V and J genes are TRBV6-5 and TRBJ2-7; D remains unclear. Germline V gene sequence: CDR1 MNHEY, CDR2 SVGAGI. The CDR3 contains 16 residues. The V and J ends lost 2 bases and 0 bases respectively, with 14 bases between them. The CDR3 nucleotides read TGTGCCAGCAGTTACCTTCCTACCCAACGCTCCTACGAGCAGTACTTC. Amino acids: CASSYLPTQRSYEQYF.

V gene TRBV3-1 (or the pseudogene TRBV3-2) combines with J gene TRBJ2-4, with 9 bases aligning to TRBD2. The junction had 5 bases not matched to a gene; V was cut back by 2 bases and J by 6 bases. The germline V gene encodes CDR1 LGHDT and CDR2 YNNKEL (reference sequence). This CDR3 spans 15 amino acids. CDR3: CASSQIAGDGNIQYF. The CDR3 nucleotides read TGTGCCAGCAGCCAAATAGCGGGAGACGGAAACATTCAGTACTTC.

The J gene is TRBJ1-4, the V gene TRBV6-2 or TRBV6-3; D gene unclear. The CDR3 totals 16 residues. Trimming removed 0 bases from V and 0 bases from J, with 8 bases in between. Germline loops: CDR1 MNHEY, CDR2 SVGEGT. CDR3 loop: CASSYSSVTTNEKLFF. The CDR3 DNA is TGTGCCAGCAGTTACTCGTCAGTTACAACTAATGAAAAACTGTTTTTT.

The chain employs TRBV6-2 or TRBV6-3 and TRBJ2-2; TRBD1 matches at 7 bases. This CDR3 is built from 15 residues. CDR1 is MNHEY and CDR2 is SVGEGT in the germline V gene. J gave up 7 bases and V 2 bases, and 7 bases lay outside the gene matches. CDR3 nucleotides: TGTGCCAGCAGTTACGGAGTGACAGGGTACGGGGAGCTGTTTTTT. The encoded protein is CASSYGVTGYGELFF.

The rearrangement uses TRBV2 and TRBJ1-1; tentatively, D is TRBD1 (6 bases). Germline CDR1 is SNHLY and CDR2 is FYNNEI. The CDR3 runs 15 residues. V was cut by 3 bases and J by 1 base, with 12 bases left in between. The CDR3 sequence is CASSDQGPRNTEAFF. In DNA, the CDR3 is TGTGCCAGCAGTGATCAGGGGCCAAGGAACACTGAAGCTTTCTTT.

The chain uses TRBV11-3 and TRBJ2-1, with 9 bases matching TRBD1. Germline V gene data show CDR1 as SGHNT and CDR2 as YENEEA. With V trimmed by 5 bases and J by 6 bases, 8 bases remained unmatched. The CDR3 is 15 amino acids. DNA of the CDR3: TGTGCCAGCAGCCCAACAGGGGGCGGTGGCAATGAGCAGTTCTTC. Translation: CASSPTGGGGNEQFF.

The CDR3 sequence: CAISGLHQGGYTF. The DNA of the CDR3 is TGTGCCATCAGTGGTCTGCACCAGGGTGGCTACACCTTC. The rearrangement links TRBV10-3 to TRBJ1-2, with a possible D match to TRBD1 (5 bases). The CDR3 sequence is 13 residues long. Germline-derived CDR1 and CDR2 are ENHRY and SYGVKD. Trimming shortened V by 4 bases and J by 7 bases, and 13 bases separated the two germline ends.

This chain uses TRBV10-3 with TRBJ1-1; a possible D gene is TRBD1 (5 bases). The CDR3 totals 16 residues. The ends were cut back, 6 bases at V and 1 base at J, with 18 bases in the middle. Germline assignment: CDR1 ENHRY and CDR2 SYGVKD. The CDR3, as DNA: TGTGCCATCAGGAGTGCTGGGAAGACAGAGAACACTGAAGCTTTCTTT. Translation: CAIRSAGKTENTEAFF.